This TCR beta chain was found in a study of OX40 agonist ivuxolimab in advanced cancers. The protocol was immunoSEQ multiplex PCR, while the TCRdb copy is restricted to in-frame clones and leaves out a portion. The sample contains about 130,000 clones, roughly 90% of which appear only once. Looked up from germline, CDR1 is MDHEN and CDR2 is SYDVKM. V gave up 3 bases and J gave up 3 bases; unmatched junction bases: 19. The CDR3 contains 19 residues. Specimen: CD4+ or CD8+ T cells sorted from blood, collected in a trial of the OX40 agonist ivuxolimab. The sequence was obtained from an adult with an advanced solid tumor such as melanoma, head and neck, liver or kidney cancer. The chain recombines TRBV28 with TRBJ1-1, with TRBD1 identical over 7 bases. The CDR3 here is CASSFWRYAGQIFDTEAFF. CDR3 nucleotides: TGTGCCAGCAGTTTTTGGCGATATGCGGGACAGATTTTTGACACTGAAGCTTTCTTT.